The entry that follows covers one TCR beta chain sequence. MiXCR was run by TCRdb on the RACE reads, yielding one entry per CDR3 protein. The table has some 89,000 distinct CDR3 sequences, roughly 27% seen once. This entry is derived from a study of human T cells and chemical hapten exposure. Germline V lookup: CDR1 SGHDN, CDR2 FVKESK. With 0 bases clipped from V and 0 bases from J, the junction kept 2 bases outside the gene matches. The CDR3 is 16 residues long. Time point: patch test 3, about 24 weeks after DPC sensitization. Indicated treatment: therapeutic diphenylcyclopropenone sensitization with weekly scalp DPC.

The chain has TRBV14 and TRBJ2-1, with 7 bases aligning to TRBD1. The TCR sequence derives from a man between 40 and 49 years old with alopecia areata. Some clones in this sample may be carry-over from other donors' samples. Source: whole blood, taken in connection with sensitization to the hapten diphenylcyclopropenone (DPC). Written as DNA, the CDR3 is TGTGCCAGCAGCCAAGAAAGGGACAGCTCCTACAATGAGCAGTTCTTC. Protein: CASSQERDSSYNEQFF.